This T cell receptor (beta chain) was sequenced in a study of blood T cell repertoires in COVID-19. As handled by the study authors: From reference gene primer amplification, estimates of nucleated cell counts were derived. TCRdb keeps only in-frame clones here, not all; method: immunoSEQ multiplex PCR. For V, J and clone size, that table is used; D and trimming come from the DNA. Of roughly 250,000 clones in the sample, around nine tenths were seen once. Trimming pared 1 base from V and 1 base from J, leaving 14 bases between. There are 16 residues in the CDR3. Germline V gene lookup returns CDR1 SGHNT and CDR2 YYREEE (reference sequence).

The sequencing input was PBMCs or T cells enriched from blood (not recorded which). This chain uses TRBV5-4 with TRBJ1-2; D not resolved. This clonotype originated in a woman aged 18-29 years who had recovered from COVID-19. The CDR3 protein is CASSLPESQYNYGYTF. The CDR3 nucleotides are TGTGCCAGCAGCTTGCCGGAGTCACAATATAACTATGGCTACACCTTC. Together with reference TRBV5-4 and TRBJ1-2, the CDR3 gives the full variable domain: ETGVTQSPTHLIKTRGQQVTLRCSSQSGHNTVSWYQQALGQGPQFIFQYYREEENGRGNFPPRFSGLQFPNYSSELNVNALELDDSALYLCASSLPESQYNYGYTFGSGTRLTVV.